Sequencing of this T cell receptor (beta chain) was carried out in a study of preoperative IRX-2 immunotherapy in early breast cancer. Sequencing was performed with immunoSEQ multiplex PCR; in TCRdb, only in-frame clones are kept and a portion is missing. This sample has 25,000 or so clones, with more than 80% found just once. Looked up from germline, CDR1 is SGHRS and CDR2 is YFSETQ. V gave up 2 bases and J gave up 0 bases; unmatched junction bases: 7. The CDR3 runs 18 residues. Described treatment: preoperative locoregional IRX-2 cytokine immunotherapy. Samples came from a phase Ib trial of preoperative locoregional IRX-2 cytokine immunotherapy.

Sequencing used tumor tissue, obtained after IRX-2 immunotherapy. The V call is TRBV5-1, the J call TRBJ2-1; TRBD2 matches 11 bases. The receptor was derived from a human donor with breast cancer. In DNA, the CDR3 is TGCGCCAGCAGCTTCCCTAGCGGGGGGTCCTTCTCCTACAATGAGCAGTTCTTC. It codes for CASSFPSGGSFSYNEQFF.